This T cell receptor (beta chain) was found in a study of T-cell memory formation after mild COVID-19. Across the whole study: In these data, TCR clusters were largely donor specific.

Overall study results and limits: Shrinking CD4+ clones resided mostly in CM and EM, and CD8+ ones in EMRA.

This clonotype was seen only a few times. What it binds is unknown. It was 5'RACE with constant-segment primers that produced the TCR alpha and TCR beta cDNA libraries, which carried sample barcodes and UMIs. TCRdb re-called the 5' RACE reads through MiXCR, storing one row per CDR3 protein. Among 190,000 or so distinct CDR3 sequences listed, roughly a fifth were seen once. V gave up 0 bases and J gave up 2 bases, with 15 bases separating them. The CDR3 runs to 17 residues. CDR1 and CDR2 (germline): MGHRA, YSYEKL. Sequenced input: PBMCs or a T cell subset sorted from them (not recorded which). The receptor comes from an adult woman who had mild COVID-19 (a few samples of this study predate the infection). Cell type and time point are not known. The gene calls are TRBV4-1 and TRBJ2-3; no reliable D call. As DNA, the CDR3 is TGCGCCAGCAGCCAAGATCCTAAATACGATTCCACAGATACGCAGTATTTT. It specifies CASSQDPKYDSTDTQYF.